This T cell receptor beta chain originates from a study of Tregs in tolerant kidney transplant recipients. Using immunoSEQ multiplex PCR, the repertoire was profiled, and TCRdb retains in-frame clones only, with some absent. The sample has 50,000 or so clones; roughly nine tenths are singletons. Study findings and constraints: No direct test of biological reproducibility was done here.

With regard to this clone: What it recognizes is unknown.

The CDR3 consists of 19 residues. The V gene's germline CDR1 is SGHDN and CDR2 FVKESK. Unmatched junction bases numbered 8, after V lost 0 bases and J lost 3 bases. The chain employs TRBV14 and TRBJ2-1; 13 nucleotides align to TRBD2. The sample was Tregs from blood. This TCR was recovered from a human donor in good health. Here the CDR3 reads CASSQDPWTSGRVYNEQFF. DNA for the CDR3: TGTGCCAGCAGCCAAGATCCCTGGACTAGCGGGAGAGTCTACAATGAGCAGTTCTTC.